Sequencing of this T cell receptor (beta chain) was carried out in a study of blood T cell repertoires in COVID-19. On the study more broadly: Donors in the United States, Italy and Spain gave samples during acute or convalescent COVID-19. Nucleic acid was either cDNA or gDNA, and it came from T cells, B-cell-depleted T cells, or PBMCs.

How the authors handled the data: Amplification of reference gene primers was used by the study to estimate nucleated cell counts. Sequencing was performed with immunoSEQ multiplex PCR; in TCRdb, only in-frame clones are kept and a portion is missing. Clone size and V and J calls were adopted from that table, with D and trimming inferred from the DNA. This sample has 300,000 or so clones; more than 70% occur once, and the top ten carry about 1.2%. The source is a woman in her 50s with acute or convalescent COVID-19. Sample: peripheral blood.

As DNA, the CDR3 is TGTGCCAGAGGGGGCGATCAGCCCCAGCATTTT. Its translation: CARGGDQPQHF. The V gene is TRBV27, the J gene TRBJ1-5; TRBD1 aligns across 7 bases. Unmatched junction bases numbered 1, after V lost 9 bases and J lost 5 bases. The CDR3 contains 11 residues. Germline V gene data show CDR1 as MNHEY and CDR2 as SMNVEV (reference sequence).